The entry below describes one T cell receptor (beta chain). The antigen is unknown. One end of the junction fails to match germline, which may point to a read error. This CDR3 contains 12 residues. Germline V lookup: CDR1 MDHEN, CDR2 SYDVKM. Diagnostic assessment was based on clinical symptoms, serum thyroxine and TRAb, thyroid ultrasound and orbital computed tomography. The data belong to a study of T cells in Graves' hyperthyroidism and ophthalmopathy. Findings and caveats of the study: Blood shared most expanded thyroid clonotypes above 0.001.

TCR beta CDR3 region amplification was performed from RNA transcripts. HTBI primers drove first-round RT-PCR of the TCR CDR3. TCRdb re-called the multiplex PCR reads with MiXCR, one entry per CDR3 protein. The sample records 500,000 to 800,000 distinct CDR3 sequences, roughly 15% being singletons. The TCR was taken from a woman in her forties or fifties with Graves' ophthalmopathy. The sequencing input was blood. The V call is TRBV28, the J call TRBJ1-2; TRBD1 matches at 8 bases. CDR3 sequence: CVSSQAGGWFTF. The CDR3 nucleotides read TGTGTCAGCAGCCAAGCAGGGGGCTGGTTCACCTTC.